This T cell receptor (beta chain) was captured in a study of cytomegalovirus exposure and HLA in healthy donors. Germline CDR1 reads LNHDA; CDR2 reads SQIVND (reference sequence). Trimming cost V 3 bases and J 1 base, with 3 bases left between them. The CDR3 contains 13 residues. Regarding the study as a whole: According to a later analysis, donors in an Asian-associated ancestry cluster reportedly had fewer N-insertions than the roughly 720-donor mean.

The donors, nominally healthy at sampling, likely had unrecorded immune exposures. Regarding this clone: Its matching antigen is unknown.

60 Vbeta and 13 Jbeta primers were used in PCR. Using immunoSEQ multiplex PCR, the repertoire was profiled, and TCRdb retains in-frame clones only, with some absent. The data hold 150,000 to 200,000 clones, with 77% observed a single time. The sequencing input was PBMCs. V is TRBV19 and J is TRBJ2-2; no definite D call. The receptor was derived from a woman between 40 and 55 years old in good health and CMV-seropositive. DNA of the CDR3: TGTGCCAGTAGTATCCTGAACACCGGGGAGCTGTTTTTT. Protein sequence: CASSILNTGELFF.